Listed below are T cell receptor beta chains from one sample, sequenced in a study of blood T cell repertoires in COVID-19. The data were produced by immunoSEQ multiplex PCR, yet TCRdb's version contains in-frame clones alone and is incomplete. Among about 12,000 clones, about 78% were seen once, and the ten largest hold about a third. The sample consisted of peripheral blood. These receptors were taken from a human donor in a cohort sampled during active COVID-19. The CDR3 runs from the conserved cysteine through the conserved F or W. The order of the fields is V gene, CDR3 length, D gene, J gene, clone size, CDR3 protein, CDR3 DNA. The D gene is left open where the match is weak. Not every row has a clone size; where given, it reads once, few, many or a size class.

v_call: TRBV7-2
cdr3_length: 16
d_call: TRBD2
j_call: TRBJ2-4
clone_size: once
cdr3_aa: CASSPTSGGRRNIQYF
cdr3_nt: TGTGCCAGCAGCCCAACTAGCGGGGGGCGACGGAACATTCAGTACTTC

v_call: TRBV7-9
cdr3_length: 16
d_call: TRBD2
j_call: TRBJ2-7
clone_size: .
cdr3_aa: CASSLVAGRGGYEQYF
cdr3_nt: TGTGCCAGCAGCTTAGTAGCGGGGAGAGGGGGCTACGAGCAGTACTTC

v_call: TRBV7-8
cdr3_length: 17
d_call: .
j_call: TRBJ1-1
clone_size: .
cdr3_aa: CASSLEKPGREGTEAFF
cdr3_nt: TGTGCCAGCAGCCTAGAGAAACCGGGGCGGGAGGGCACTGAAGCTTTCTTT

v_call: TRBV19
cdr3_length: 13
d_call: .
j_call: TRBJ1-1
clone_size: .
cdr3_aa: CASSTPDRNEAFF
cdr3_nt: TGTGCCAGTAGTACGCCGGACAGAAATGAAGCTTTCTTT

v_call: TRBV19
cdr3_length: 17
d_call: .
j_call: TRBJ1-5
clone_size: .
cdr3_aa: CASSSLTGVYSNQPQHF
cdr3_nt: TGTGCCAGTAGTTCCCTGACAGGAGTTTATAGCAATCAGCCCCAGCATTTT

v_call: TRBV5-1
cdr3_length: 15
d_call: .
j_call: TRBJ1-2
clone_size: few
cdr3_aa: CASSSSGQPNYGYTF
cdr3_nt: TGCGCCAGCAGCTCCTCCGGACAACCTAACTATGGCTACACCTTC

v_call: TRBV5-4
cdr3_length: 12
d_call: .
j_call: TRBJ2-3
clone_size: once
cdr3_aa: CASSFSEGTQYF
cdr3_nt: TGTGCCAGCAGCTTTTCAGAGGGAACGCAGTATTTT

v_call: TRBV19
cdr3_length: 13
d_call: TRBD1
j_call: TRBJ1-5
clone_size: .
cdr3_aa: CASSQQGSQPQHF
cdr3_nt: TGTGCCAGTAGCCAACAGGGGAGTCAGCCCCAGCATTTT

v_call: TRBV19
cdr3_length: 12
d_call: .
j_call: TRBJ2-1
clone_size: .
cdr3_aa: CASSFGDNEQFF
cdr3_nt: TGTGCCAGTAGTTTCGGGGACAATGAGCAGTTCTTC

v_call: TRBV19
cdr3_length: 15
d_call: .
j_call: TRBJ1-3
clone_size: .
cdr3_aa: CASSIAGGSGNTIYF
cdr3_nt: TGTGCCAGTAGTATCGCCGGGGGATCTGGAAACACCATATATTTT

v_call: TRBV29-1
cdr3_length: 12
d_call: TRBD1
j_call: TRBJ1-2
clone_size: .
cdr3_aa: CSVKGTGKGYTF
cdr3_nt: TGCAGCGTGAAGGGGACAGGGAAAGGCTACACCTTC

v_call: TRBV10-1
cdr3_length: 10
d_call: .
j_call: TRBJ2-5
clone_size: .
cdr3_aa: CASIEETQYF
cdr3_nt: TGCGCCAGCATCGAGGAGACCCAGTACTTC

v_call: TRBV7-2
cdr3_length: 12
d_call: .
j_call: TRBJ2-5
clone_size: once
cdr3_aa: CASTGLEETQYF
cdr3_nt: TGTGCCAGCACAGGACTCGAAGAGACCCAGTACTTC

v_call: TRBV2
cdr3_length: 13
d_call: TRBD1
j_call: TRBJ1-1
clone_size: .
cdr3_aa: CASRMTGGTEAFF
cdr3_nt: TGTGCCAGCAGAATGACAGGGGGGACTGAAGCTTTCTTT

v_call: TRBV5-6
cdr3_length: 17
d_call: TRBD2
j_call: TRBJ2-7
clone_size: .
cdr3_aa: CASSFLAGGRSTYEQYF
cdr3_nt: TGTGCCAGCAGCTTTTTGGCGGGGGGCCGCTCCACCTACGAGCAGTACTTC

v_call: TRBV9
cdr3_length: 15
d_call: .
j_call: TRBJ2-2
clone_size: .
cdr3_aa: CASTSEDRRAGELFF
cdr3_nt: TGTGCCAGCACCTCGGAAGACAGGAGAGCCGGGGAGCTGTTTTTT

v_call: TRBV4-2
cdr3_length: 15
d_call: .
j_call: TRBJ1-2
clone_size: .
cdr3_aa: CASSQALAANYGYTF
cdr3_nt: TGTGCCAGCAGCCAAGCCTTGGCAGCTAACTATGGCTACACCTTC

v_call: TRBV14
cdr3_length: 15
d_call: TRBD1
j_call: TRBJ1-1
clone_size: few
cdr3_aa: CASSQQGLQGAEAFF
cdr3_nt: TGTGCCAGCAGCCAGCAGGGCCTCCAGGGGGCTGAAGCTTTCTTT